The entry below describes one T cell receptor (beta chain). As yet, its antigen is unknown. CDR3 size: 16 residues. Germline trimming cut 5 bases from V and 0 bases from J; bases unmatched to any gene: 7. This record comes from a study of regulatory T cells in long-lasting Graves disease. Study-wide findings and caveats: New patients shared 950 to 1,000 public clonotypes, fewer than the approximately 2,500 shared by persistent patients. Possibly, too few samples lowered accuracy.

Stated time point: newly diagnosed GD, antithyroid drugs for less than 3 months. Scientists built the TCR library using RNA that was extracted from PBMCs. Arm-PCR with iRepertoire HTBI primers amplified the CDR3 regions for these TCR beta libraries. TCRdb redid the calling of the multiplex PCR reads with MiXCR, one entry per CDR3 protein. The data hold roughly 380,000 distinct CDR3 sequences, with around 15% observed a single time. The chain couples TRBV12-3 or TRBV12-4 to TRBJ1-3, with 7 nucleotides matching TRBD1. This specimen was peripheral blood mononuclear cells (PBMCs), taken at new diagnosis, from a patient treated with antithyroid drugs. The TCR originated in a female donor with Graves disease. CDR3: CASSTRQGISGNTIYF. Here the CDR3 DNA reads TGTGCCAGCAGTACCCGACAGGGAATCTCTGGAAACACCATATATTTT.